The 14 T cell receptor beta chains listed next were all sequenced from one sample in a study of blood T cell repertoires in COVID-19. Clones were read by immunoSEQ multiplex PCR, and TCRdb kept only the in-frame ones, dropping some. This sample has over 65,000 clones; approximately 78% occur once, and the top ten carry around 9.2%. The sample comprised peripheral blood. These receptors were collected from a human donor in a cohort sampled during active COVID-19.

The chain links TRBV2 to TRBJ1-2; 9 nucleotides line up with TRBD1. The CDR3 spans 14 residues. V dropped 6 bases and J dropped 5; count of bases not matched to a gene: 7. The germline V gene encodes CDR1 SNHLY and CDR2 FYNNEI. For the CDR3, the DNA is TGTGCCAGCAGGAGGGGACAGGGAACGTATGGCTACACCTTC. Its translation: CASRRGQGTYGYTF.

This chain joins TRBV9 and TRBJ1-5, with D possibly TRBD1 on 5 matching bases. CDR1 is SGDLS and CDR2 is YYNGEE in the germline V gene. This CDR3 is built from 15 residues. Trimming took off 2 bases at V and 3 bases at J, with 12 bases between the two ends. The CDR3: CASSVSGLPNQPQHF. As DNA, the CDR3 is TGTGCCAGCAGCGTCTCAGGGCTGCCCAATCAGCCCCAGCATTTT.

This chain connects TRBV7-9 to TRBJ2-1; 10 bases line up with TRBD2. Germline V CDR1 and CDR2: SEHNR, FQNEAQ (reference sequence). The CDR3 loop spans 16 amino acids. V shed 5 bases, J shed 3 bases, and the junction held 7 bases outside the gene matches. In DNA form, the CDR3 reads TGTGCCAGCAGCATTGCGGGGACTAGCGACTACAATGAGCAGTTCTTC. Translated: CASSIAGTSDYNEQFF.

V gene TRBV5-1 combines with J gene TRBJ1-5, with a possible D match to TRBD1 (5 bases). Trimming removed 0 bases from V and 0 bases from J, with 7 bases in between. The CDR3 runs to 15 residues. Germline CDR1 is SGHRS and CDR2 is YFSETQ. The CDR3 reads CASSLAGYSNQPQHF. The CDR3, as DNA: TGCGCCAGCAGCTTGGCAGGGTATAGCAATCAGCCCCAGCATTTT.

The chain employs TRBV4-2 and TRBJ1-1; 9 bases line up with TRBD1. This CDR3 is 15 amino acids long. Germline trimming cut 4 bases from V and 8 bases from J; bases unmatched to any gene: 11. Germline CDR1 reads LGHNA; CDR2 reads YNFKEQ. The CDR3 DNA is TGTGCCAGCAGCCCTACAGGGGGCCTGGCTTCGGAAGCTTTCTTT. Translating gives CASSPTGGLASEAFF.

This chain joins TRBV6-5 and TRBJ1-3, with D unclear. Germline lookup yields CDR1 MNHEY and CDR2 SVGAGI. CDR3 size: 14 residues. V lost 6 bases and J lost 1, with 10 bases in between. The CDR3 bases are TGTGCCAGCAGAAAGGGAGGATCTGGAAACACCATATATTTT. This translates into CASRKGGSGNTIYF.

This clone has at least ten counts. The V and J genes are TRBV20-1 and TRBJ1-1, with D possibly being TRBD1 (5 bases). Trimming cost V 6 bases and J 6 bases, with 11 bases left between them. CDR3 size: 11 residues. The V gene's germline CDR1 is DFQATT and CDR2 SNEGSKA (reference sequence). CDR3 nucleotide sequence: TGCAGTGCCCGTGGGGCGGCTGAAGCTTTCTTT. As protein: CSARGAAEAFF.

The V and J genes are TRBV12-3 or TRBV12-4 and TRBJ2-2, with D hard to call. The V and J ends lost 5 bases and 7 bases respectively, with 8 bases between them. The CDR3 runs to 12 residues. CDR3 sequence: CASSTSLGELFF. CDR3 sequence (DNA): TGTGCCAGCAGTACCTCACTCGGGGAGCTGTTTTTT.

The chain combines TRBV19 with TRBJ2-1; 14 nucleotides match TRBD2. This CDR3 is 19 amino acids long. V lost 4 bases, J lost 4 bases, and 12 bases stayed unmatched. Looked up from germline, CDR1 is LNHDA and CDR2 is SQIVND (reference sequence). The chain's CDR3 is CASSTRLAGGPIIYNEQFF. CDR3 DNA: TGTGCCAGTAGTACCCGACTAGCGGGAGGGCCGATTATATACAATGAGCAGTTCTTC.

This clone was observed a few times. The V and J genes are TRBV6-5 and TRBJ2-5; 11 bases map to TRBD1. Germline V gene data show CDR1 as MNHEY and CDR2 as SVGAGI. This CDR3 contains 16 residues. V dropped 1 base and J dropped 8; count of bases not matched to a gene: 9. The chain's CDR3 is CASSYLRTGGGETQYF. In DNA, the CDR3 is TGTGCCAGCAGTTACTTAAGGACAGGGGGCGGGGAAACCCAGTACTTC.

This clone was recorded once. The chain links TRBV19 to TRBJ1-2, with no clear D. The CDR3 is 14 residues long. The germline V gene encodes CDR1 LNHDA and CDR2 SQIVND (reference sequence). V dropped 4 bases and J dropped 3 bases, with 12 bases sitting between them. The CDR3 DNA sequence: TGTGCCAGTAGTAGGTCAAATCAGTACTATGGCTACACCTTC. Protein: CASSRSNQYYGYTF.

CDR3 amino acids: CASSLSGGVGEKLFF. In DNA, the CDR3 is TGTGCCAGCAGTTTATCGGGGGGGGTCGGTGAAAAACTGTTTTTT. The rearrangement uses TRBV28 and TRBJ1-4; D might be TRBD1 (5 bases). The ends were cut back, 1 base at V and 7 bases at J, with 13 bases in the middle. From germline, CDR1 is MDHEN and CDR2 SYDVKM. This CDR3 has 15 amino acids. Full variable domain (remainder filled in from reference TRBV28 and TRBJ1-4): DVKVTQSSRYLVKRTGEKVFLECVQDMDHENMFWYRQDPGLGLRLIYFSYDVKMKEKGDIPEGYSVSREKKERFSLILESASTNQTSMYLCASSLSGGVGEKLFFGSGTQLSVL.

CDR3 residues: CASRPRTFTGAGNTIYF. CDR3 in DNA: TGTGCCAGCAGACCGCGTACCTTTACAGGGGCTGGAAACACCATATATTTT. J is TRBJ1-3 and V is TRBV5-6; 7 bases are a match to TRBD1. This CDR3 is 17 amino acids long. V gave up 5 bases and J gave up 2 bases; unmatched junction bases: 13. Germline lookup yields CDR1 SGHDT and CDR2 YYEEEE.

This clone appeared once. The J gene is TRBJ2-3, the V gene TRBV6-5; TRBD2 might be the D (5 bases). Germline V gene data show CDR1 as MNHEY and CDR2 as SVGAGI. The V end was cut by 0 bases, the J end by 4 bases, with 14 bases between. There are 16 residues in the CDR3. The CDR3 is CASSYSHNPGADTQYF. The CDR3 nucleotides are TGTGCCAGCAGTTACTCCCACAACCCCGGGGCAGATACGCAGTATTTT.